This T cell receptor (beta chain) was recovered during a study of T-cell reconstitution after alpha-beta-depleted transplantation in children. On this clonotype itself: Its antigen is as yet unknown.

Using unique molecular identifiers, the investigators prepared the TCRbeta library. TCRdb re-called the PCR reads with MiXCR, one entry per CDR3 protein. Here the sample spans around 80,000 distinct CDR3 sequences, around 18% being singletons. General study results and limits: Reports say that about two months after transplant, the alpha-beta T cells came out of several hundred graft clones that had expanded. T cells produced anew were the main source of T-cell counts and diversity one year after transplant. Some patients owed their high day-60 TCRbeta diversity to surviving recipient T cells and thymic progenitors.

This CDR3 region has 16 residues. CDR1 is PRHDT and CDR2 is FYEKMQ in the germline V gene (reference sequence). This receptor was obtained from a male patient aged 2-15 years who had a stem cell transplant for acute lymphoblastic leukemia, so the T cells may come from the graft donor. The chain couples TRBV13 to TRBJ2-2, with D perhaps TRBD1 (6 bases). The source was PBMCs, mostly from graft donor cells, collected 360 days after TCRalphabeta/CD19-depleted stem cell transplant. In DNA, the CDR3 is TGTACCTTCAGTTTAGGGCCCCAGGGGATGGCCGGGGAGCTGTTTTTT. It codes for CTFSLGPQGMAGELFF.